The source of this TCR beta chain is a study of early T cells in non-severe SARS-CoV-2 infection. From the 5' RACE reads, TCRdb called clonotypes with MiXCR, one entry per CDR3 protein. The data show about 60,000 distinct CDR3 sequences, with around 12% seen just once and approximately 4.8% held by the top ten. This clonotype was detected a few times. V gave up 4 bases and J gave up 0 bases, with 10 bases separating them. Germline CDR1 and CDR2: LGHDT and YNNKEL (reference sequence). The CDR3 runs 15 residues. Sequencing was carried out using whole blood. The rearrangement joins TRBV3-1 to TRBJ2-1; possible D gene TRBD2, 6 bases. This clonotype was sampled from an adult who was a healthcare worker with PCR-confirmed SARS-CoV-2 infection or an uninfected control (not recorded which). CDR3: CASSPSESSYNEQFF. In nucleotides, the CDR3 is TGTGCCAGCAGCCCTAGCGAGAGCTCCTACAATGAGCAGTTCTTC.